This TCR beta chain was sequenced for a study of long-term antiretroviral therapy in people with HIV (dated 2022 in TCRdb). For context, the study as a whole: The earliest samples were collected approximately a decade before the 2015 WHO recommendation for immediate ART, a period when ART was typically delayed until CD4 counts fell. A retrospective serial study tested whether changes in peripheral blood TRB repertoire composition and diversity were associated with ART initiation and durable HIV suppression. Test extractions of a monoclonal T-cell line alongside fewer than 40 polyclonal samples showed no cross-contamination during QIAcube processing. Among the 25 to 30 participants with HIV, ten to eleven were female. A total of fewer than 250 cryopreserved PBMC samples came from approximately 30 adults with confirmed HIV infection and were collected serially over a mean of roughly six years (range 1-12). Broader findings and caveats from the paper: The samples were dated from the mid-2000s to the late 2010s, and the ART regimens that were used may be less effective than current ART regimens. ART initiation was associated with a significant increase in TRB diversity, but diversity stayed significantly below transplant donor controls even after long-term ART. Inferences about post-ART repertoire changes are limited because no data were available on ART adherence, viral resistance or therapy changes. The repertoire was dominated across all time points by expanded TRB clones identified before ART initiation, although this dominance was seen to fluctuate and to decrease in many PLHIV after ART. Compared with controls, HIV repertoires had narrower CDR3 length ranges, and the network structure pointed to an antigen-experienced repertoire that shifted only slightly toward naive after ART. Because pre-ART samples had limited cell numbers, unsorted PBMC were profiled rather than sorted CD4+ and CD8+ T cells. Because PBMC availability was limited, only the TCR beta chain was sequenced, with no alpha chain pairing.

To note about this clone: It lacks a known antigen. A read error may produce the germline difference seen at one junction end.

Via the germline V gene, CDR1 is SGHTA and CDR2 FQGNSA. The CDR3 covers 15 residues, taking in both the cysteine and the phenylalanine. Only the CDR3 portion is preserved as DNA: 45 bases, with reading frame beginning at the first base. Inclusion was restricted to participants for whom at least one PBMC sample before ART initiation and at least two post-ART samples were available. All participants with HIV were treated in the United States of America. Before DNA extraction, cryopreserved samples of roughly 0.95-10 million PBMC were thawed and washed. At the time of the earliest PBMC sample, participants with HIV were aged between about 23 and 54 years. Per participant, PBMC samples came from 1-4 timepoints prior to ART initiation and 2-8 timepoints following ART initiation, for a median of 7 samples. For every participant, serial HIV viral load, CD4+ T-cell count, ART history and demographic data were obtained. Genomic DNA was extracted from unsorted PBMC with a Qiagen kit on a QIAcube, with processing performed in batches of 12 samples.

The immunoSEQ hsTCRB v3.0 assay was used at survey level resolution to sequence the TRB variable region. TRB sequencing targeted a depth of about 35,000-55,000 T-cell genomes per sample. An Illumina MiSeq with a v3 150-cycle kit was used to sequence the pooled TRB libraries. The paper's data handling went like this. Analysis of repertoires was carried out in R inside a reproducible Nextflow workflow spanning QC, data transformation and analysis. Custom analyses were implemented in LymphoSeq2, an R package for AIRR-Seq data exploration. Several samples that yielded fewer than 5000 total TRB sequences were excluded, so that around 190 HIV repertoires were analyzed. Of the 188 retained HIV repertoires, 59 were collected before and roughly 130 after ART initiation. Repertoires were downsampled to 5000 TRB nucleotide sequences, with summary statistics averaged over 100 downsampling iterations. The analysis kept only TRB sequences whose CDR3 regions were at least seven amino acids long. Two measures captured diversity: a Shannon entropy-derived clonality score and the Gini coefficient. In repertoire networks, the top 5000 CDR3 amino acid sequences were linked whenever an edit distance of one separated two sequences. For TRB CDR3 amino acid sequences, GLIPH2 was used to predict antigen specificity groups and MHC restriction. To flag known associations with CMV, EBV, HIV or tissue antigens, CDR3 amino acid sequences were compared against VDJdb and McPAS-TCR. Pre-ART, post-ART and control groups were compared with Wilcoxon signed-rank tests and Holm-Bonferroni correction. The table was pulled from immuneACCESS by TCRdb, which kept in-frame rearrangements only. Such tables lose some clones; where checked, under half of the loss comes from unresolved V genes, and the rest has no known cause. For V, J and clone size, that table is used; D and trimming come from the DNA. The sample table lists roughly 28,000 clones, 70% to 90% of them with a count of one. About 3.9% of the sample comes from the top ten.

The sequence derives from a woman between 18 and 30 years old with HIV. The sequenced sample was unsorted PBMCs, obtained 1.8 years after starting antiretroviral therapy. The chain employs TRBV7-2 and TRBJ2-7; the D gene is possibly TRBD1 or TRBD2, with 5 bases matching each. The CDR3 protein is CASSLLWQGAREQHF. The DNA sequence follows: TGTGCCAGCAGCTTACTTTGGCAGGGAGCGAGGGAGCAGCACTTC.